A selection of T cell receptor beta chains follows, all from one sample in a study of PD-L1 blockade in urothelial cancer. The method was immunoSEQ multiplex PCR; TCRdb's version includes in-frame clones alone and lacks a portion of them. Of some 56,000 clones listed, approximately 84% are singletons. The input for sequencing was PBMCs, taken around atezolizumab (anti-PD-L1) treatment. The receptors were sampled from a man in his fifties with urothelial cancer. Both conserved end residues are part of each CDR3.

j_gene,v_gene,CDR3aa
TRBJ2-2,TRBV19,CASSLGTGLRGELFF
TRBJ2-5,TRBV5-1,CASSYDGVGETQYF
TRBJ2-7,TRBV27,CASSFRQGPYEQYF
TRBJ2-7,TRBV28,CASNINSGQGAFEQYF
TRBJ2-4,TRBV6-5,CASSYGGNIQYF
TRBJ2-1,TRBV29-1,CSVEKRLAVNEQFF
TRBJ2-7,TRBV2,CASSERVSGLALNYEQYF
TRBJ2-7,TRBV27,CASSLSTLAGAGGYEQYF
TRBJ1-5,TRBV11-2,CASSLGLQGGNQPQHF
TRBJ2-7,TRBV6-6,CASRPGDRAYEQYF
TRBJ2-7,TRBV11-1,CASSPTVLAGEYEQYF
TRBJ2-1,TRBV30,CAWGRLVYNEQFF
TRBJ1-1,TRBV12-5,CASAKAGGQNTEAFF
TRBJ1-1,TRBV12-5,CASGFSRGAFF
TRBJ2-2,TRBV27,CASRLAGRTGELFF
TRBJ2-1,TRBV18,CASSPPGLAGPSLF
TRBJ1-1,TRBV18,CASSPREPEAFF
TRBJ2-7,TRBV6-5,CASRAGTGPLGEQYF
TRBJ1-2,TRBV30,CAWDPGTATGYGYTF
TRBJ2-4,TRBV5-4,CASSLGRERNIQYF
TRBJ2-7,TRBV28,CAGQRGREQYF
TRBJ1-3,TRBV2,CASSYLSGNTIYF
TRBJ1-4,TRBV30,CAWSAGTGTQKLFF
TRBJ1-5,TRBV27,CASSLIGGTAGVQPQHF
TRBJ1-1,TRBV4-1,CASSQRMLRGARDTEAFF
TRBJ2-5,TRBV5-1,CASSLGLAGQETQYF
TRBJ2-5,TRBV2,CASSEDRTPATQYF
TRBJ1-3,TRBV19,CASSPRWQASGNTIYF
TRBJ2-1,TRBV4-1,CASSQFDRGSYNEQFF
TRBJ2-7,TRBV4-1,CASSLAGTYEQYF
TRBJ2-3,TRBV2,CASSGQRDTQYF
TRBJ1-6,TRBV6-5,CASSYSGSFGSPLHF
TRBJ2-5,TRBV9,CASSMGTSLVETQYF
TRBJ2-5,TRBV5-1,CASSPGHEEETQYF
TRBJ2-7,TRBV27,CASKNSQGSYEQYF
TRBJ2-7,TRBV4-2,CASSHEAYEQYF
TRBJ2-1,TRBV5-1,CASKTSATGDEQFF
TRBJ2-3,TRBV19,CASSRSPRDTQYF
TRBJ1-2,TRBV9,CASSPQSGQGYGYTF
TRBJ2-7,TRBV5-4,CAVAGGPVYEQYF
TRBJ2-7,TRBV7-2,CASSLRDRAYEQYF
TRBJ2-1,TRBV7-2,CASSRNRVGYGDEQFF
TRBJ2-1,TRBV9,CASSVVLAGAYNEQFF
TRBJ2-5,TRBV5-4,CASSKGSGETQYF
TRBJ1-5,TRBV5-5,CASSRVYSNQPQHF
TRBJ1-2,TRBV12-5,CASGLNSGGGNGYTF